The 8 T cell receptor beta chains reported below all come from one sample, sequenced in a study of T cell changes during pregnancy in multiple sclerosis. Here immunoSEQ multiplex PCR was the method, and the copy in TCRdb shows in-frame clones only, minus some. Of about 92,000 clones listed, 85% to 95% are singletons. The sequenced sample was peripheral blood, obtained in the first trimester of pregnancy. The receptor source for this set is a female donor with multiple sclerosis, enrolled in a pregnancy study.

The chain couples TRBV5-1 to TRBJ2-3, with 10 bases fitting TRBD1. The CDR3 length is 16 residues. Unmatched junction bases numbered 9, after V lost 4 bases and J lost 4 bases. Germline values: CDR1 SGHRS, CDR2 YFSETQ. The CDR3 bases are TGCGCCAGCAGCCCTACTGACAGGGGGCCGTCAGATACGCAGTATTTT. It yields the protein CASSPTDRGPSDTQYF.

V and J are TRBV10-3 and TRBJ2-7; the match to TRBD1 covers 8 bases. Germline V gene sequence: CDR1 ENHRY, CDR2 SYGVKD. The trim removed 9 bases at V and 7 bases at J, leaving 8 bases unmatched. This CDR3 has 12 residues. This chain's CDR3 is CAIGQGTREQYF. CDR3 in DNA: TGTGCCATAGGACAGGGAACTCGGGAGCAGTACTTC.

The CDR3: CASSPKTGGYTEAFF. CDR3 coding DNA: TGTGCCAGCTCACCTAAGACAGGGGGTTACACTGAAGCTTTCTTT. The rearrangement uses TRBV18 and TRBJ1-1, with 9 bases identical to TRBD1. Germline V gene sequence: CDR1 KGHSH, CDR2 LQKENI. This CDR3 has 15 amino acids. V lost 3 bases to trimming and J lost 3 bases; unmatched junction nucleotides: 5.

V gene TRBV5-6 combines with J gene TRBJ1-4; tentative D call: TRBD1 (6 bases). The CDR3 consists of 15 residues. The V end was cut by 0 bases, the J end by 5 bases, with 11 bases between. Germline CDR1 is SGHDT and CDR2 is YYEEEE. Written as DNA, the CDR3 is TGTGCCAGCAGCTTGGCCGCACAGGGAAATGAAAAACTGTTTTTT. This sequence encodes CASSLAAQGNEKLFF.

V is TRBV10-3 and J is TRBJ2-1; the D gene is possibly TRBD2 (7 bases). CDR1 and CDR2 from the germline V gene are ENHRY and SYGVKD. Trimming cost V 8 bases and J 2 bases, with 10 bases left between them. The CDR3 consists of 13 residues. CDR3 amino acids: CAIGGGPYNEQFF. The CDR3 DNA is TGTGCCATCGGGGGGGGGCCCTACAATGAGCAGTTCTTC.

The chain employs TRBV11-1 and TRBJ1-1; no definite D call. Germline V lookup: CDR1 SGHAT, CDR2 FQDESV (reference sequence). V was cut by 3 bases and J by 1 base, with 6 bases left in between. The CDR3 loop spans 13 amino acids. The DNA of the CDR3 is TGTGCCAGCAGCTTCGGTAAGAACACTGAAGCTTTCTTT. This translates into CASSFGKNTEAFF.

CDR3 loop: CASSADRGSYNEQFF. In DNA, the CDR3 is TGTGCCAGCAGCGCCGACAGGGGCTCCTACAATGAGCAGTTCTTC. The genes are TRBV7-3 and TRBJ2-1; TRBD1 matches 8 bases. The CDR3 has 15 residues. Germline V gives CDR1 SGHTA, CDR2 FQGTGA. The V gene end was trimmed by 5 bases and the J gene end by 0 bases; junction bases not matched to a gene: 3.

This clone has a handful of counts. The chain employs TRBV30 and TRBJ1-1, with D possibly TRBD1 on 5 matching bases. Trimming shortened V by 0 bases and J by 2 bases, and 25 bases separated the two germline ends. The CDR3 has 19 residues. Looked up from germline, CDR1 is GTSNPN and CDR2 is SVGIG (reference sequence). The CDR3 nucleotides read TGTGCCTGGAGTGTAAGGACGGGCGGTGAATGGGGGGTTAACACTGAAGCTTTCTTT. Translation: CAWSVRTGGEWGVNTEAFF. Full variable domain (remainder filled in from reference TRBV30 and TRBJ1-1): SQTIHQWPATLVQPVGSPLSLECTVEGTSNPNLYWYRQAAGRGLQLLFYSVGIGQISSEVPQNLSASRPQDRQFILSSKKLLLSDSGFYLCAWSVRTGGEWGVNTEAFFGQGTRLTVV.